This entry is about one T cell receptor (beta chain). Here immunoSEQ multiplex PCR was the method, and the copy in TCRdb shows in-frame clones only, minus some. The profile shows roughly 130,000 clones, roughly 90% of them singletons. CDR1 SGHNT and CDR2 YYREEE come from the germline V gene (reference sequence). Trimming took 0 bases from V and 2 from J, leaving 8 bases between them. The CDR3 has 14 residues. This sample was taken from a study of control samples from healthy donors and cancer patients. V gene TRBV5-4 combines with J gene TRBJ1-1; D is undetermined. The receptor comes from a man in his forties or fifties in good health. Sequences were obtained from blood. Here the CDR3 DNA reads TGTGCCAGCAGCTTGGGGTTAGGAAACACTGAAGCTTTCTTT. Protein sequence: CASSLGLGNTEAFF. Full variable domain (remainder filled in from reference TRBV5-4 and TRBJ1-1): ETGVTQSPTHLIKTRGQQVTLRCSSQSGHNTVSWYQQALGQGPQFIFQYYREEENGRGNFPPRFSGLQFPNYSSELNVNALELDDSALYLCASSLGLGNTEAFFGQGTRLTVV.